The entry below describes one T cell receptor beta chain. PCR involved 60 Vbeta and 13 Jbeta primers. This table comes from immunoSEQ multiplex PCR, and its TCRdb copy is limited to in-frame clones, with some not included. The sample's table shows about 130,000 clones. These data are taken from a study of cytomegalovirus exposure and HLA in healthy donors. Germline CDR1 MNHEY, CDR2 SMNVEV (reference sequence). Trimming left V 9 bases short and J 0 bases short, with 5 bases between. The CDR3 is 11 amino acids. The TCR was taken from a man between 18 and 35 years old in good health and CMV-seronegative. Sequences were obtained from PBMCs. The gene calls are TRBV27 and TRBJ1-2; no definite D call. The CDR3 loop reads CASLSNYGYTF. The DNA of the CDR3 is TGTGCCAGTCTTTCTAACTATGGCTACACCTTC.